This T cell receptor beta chain is drawn from a study of shared clonotypes between healthy human individuals (TCRdb year 2020). Regarding the research as a whole: Two women and a few men aged 18 to 49 years were included in the cohort. Per donor, three plates each were used for CD4 naive and CD4 memory, two for CD8 naive, and one for CD8 memory. Different laboratories and diverse techniques were used to prepare libraries and sequence TCR repertoires, to increase sequencing depth and limit assay-specific biases. Per donor, leukapheresis produced somewhere between about 0.8 and 9 billion PBMCs. Blood TCR repertoires of roughly five healthy adults were deeply sequenced to estimate repertoire size and the extent of clonotype sharing between individuals.

For the CD8 naive samples, CD45RO-negative cells were positively selected for CCR7, yielding a CD45RA+CCR7+ population from which TemRA cells were excluded. The donors were healthy, HIV-negative adults who had no recently reported acute infections or vaccinations. All donors were Caucasian adults living in Nashville, Tennessee, USA. Blood was collected by leukapheresis, and PBMCs were isolated by Ficoll-Histopaque density gradient centrifugation and then cryopreserved in liquid nitrogen vapor phase. Analytical flow cytometry was used to check the purity and quantity of each magnetically sorted T cell population. Each sorted fraction had its genomic DNA isolated and then quantified by UV absorbance on a Nanodrop 2000c. What the work shows at the level of the full study, not this receptor alone: Across a handful of donors, approximately 5% of naive CD4, around 3.5% of naive CD8, about 2.3% of memory CD4, and 0.4% to 0.45% of memory CD8 clonotypes were shared. Because the study included only a small number of donors, the genetic and exposure-history diversity represented was limited. Pairwise subsampling led to the expectation that sequencing depth would affect the degree of clonotype sharing among donors. Incomplete sequencing was indicated by rarefaction of sorted-subset datasets, despite the large sequencing depth. Sampling was restricted to blood, and TCR repertoires in tissue are likely to differ from TCR repertoires in blood. Higher generation probabilities were observed for clonotypes shared by all four sorted-subset donors than for non-shared clonotypes. Naive subsets generally had larger estimated clonotype richness than memory subsets.

Including the terminal cysteine and phenylalanine, the CDR3 comprises 14 residues. The only DNA kept is the CDR3, 42 bases in frame from the first base. CDR1 LNHDA and CDR2 SQIVND are derived from the germline V gene (reference sequence). The V end loses 1 base and the J end loses 4 bases, and a stretch of 9 bases separates them. Using the deep immunoSEQ assay, TCR CDR3 regions were amplified from genomic DNA by multiplex PCR. For each cell subset, the extracted genomic DNA was distributed evenly across all wells of several immunoSEQ 96-well plates, and each plate served as one replicate. For sorted subsets, roughly 190 ng of genomic DNA, equivalent to tens of thousands of T cell genomes, went into each replicate PCR. The purified libraries were quantified using a Qubit 3.0 fluorometer, sized with a Bioanalyzer 2100, and then quantified again using the KAPA Library Quantification kit. Each immunoSEQ 96-well plate was sequenced on its own single-read 150-cycle Illumina NextSeq 550 flow cell. The paper's processing steps were these. Because the immunoSEQ output included only junctional sequences and no quality scores, the filtering could not be the same as the filtering used for full-length reads. Sequences were annotated with PyIR, a Python wrapper for IgBLAST v1.9, and V/J genes and CDR3 were assigned using IMGT germline references. Reads with weak V/J assignments (E-value above 1e-6), missing CDR3, stop codons, out-of-frame junctions, or ambiguous translated residues were removed. V3J clonotypes were defined by identical inferred V gene, J gene, and CDR3 amino acid sequence. The percentage overlap between two repertoires was calculated by dividing the number of shared unique clonotypes by the size of the smaller repertoire. Repertoire richness was assessed with RTK rarefaction, the Chao1 estimator, and Recon v2.1 estimates of unobserved clonotypes. Generation probabilities were computed with OLGA for all TCRbeta clonotypes obtained by the gDNA method from several donors. TCRdb re-hosts the immuneACCESS table, in-frame sequences only. Its copies lack some clones; in the studies checked, an unresolved V gene accounts for under half of them, and the cause for the rest is not known. That table is the source of V, J and clone size, and D and trimming were worked out from the DNA. The sample profile shows about 820,000 clones; 80% to 95% of them were found once. The ten largest clonotypes hold about 25% of the sample.

Concerning this clone: Its recognized antigen is unknown. Nothing much larger sits one base from this clone, and base qualities are not available.

The sample comprised naive CD8+ T cells sorted from blood. The cell subset or site label for this specimen denotes: CD45RA+CCR7+. The sequence is built from TRBV19 and TRBJ2-3, with the D gene not confidently named. This TCR derives from a man aged 25-45 years in good health. The CDR3 has the sequence CASSIVSAADTQYF. The bases are TGTGCCAGTAGTATAGTATCTGCCGCAGATACGCAGTATTTT.